Sequencing of this T cell receptor beta chain was carried out in a study of regulatory T cells in long-lasting Graves disease (dated by TCRdb to about 2021). Some background on the complete study: Persistent Graves' disease meant more than 5 years of antithyroid drug treatment with TSH receptor autoantibodies that stayed positive. Antithyroid drugs had been taken for approximately 10 years on average by persistent Graves' disease patients in the clinical cohort. The study was registered as a clinical trial and conducted in China. A total of around 35 samples underwent TCR sequencing, from some 13 patients with persistent Graves' disease and roughly 20 patients with newly diagnosed Graves' disease. Peripheral blood TCR sequencing and RNA sequencing compared persistent Graves' disease patients with newly diagnosed Graves' disease patients. Points the paper makes about the study in general: The authors noted that the small sample size was a limitation that may lower accuracy. Only peripheral blood was studied, because thyroid tissue, the primary lesion, was inaccessible. Sequencing and analysis were restricted to the TCR beta chain. Patients with persistent disease shared more public clonotypes (around 2,500) than newly diagnosed patients did (about 1,000). Compared with newly diagnosed patients, patients with persistent Graves' disease had lower TCR Shannon entropy and fewer highly expanded clones, which suggests clonal expansion. Persistent disease showed preferential use of TRBV28, TRBJ1-2 and TRBJ2-5, whereas newly diagnosed disease favored TRBV20-1 and TRBJ2-1.

Taken with the paper, the label for time point translates to: persistent/refractory GD, antithyroid drugs over 5 years with positive TRAb. RNA was extracted from PBMCs in TRIzol for both TCR sequencing and RNA sequencing. The diagnosis of Graves' disease followed American Thyroid Association guidelines. Patients were recruited from an endocrinology department in Xi'an, China. Each patient gave 7.5 to 10 milliliters of peripheral blood, collected in an EDTA anticoagulant tube. PBMCs were isolated by Ficoll Paque Plus density gradient separation without further T cell sorting. An Agilent 2100 Bioanalyzer and agarose gel were used to check RNA quality, and a NanoDrop 2000 was used to measure RNA concentration. For this clonotype: The target of this receptor is not known. The sample holds no much larger clone one base away, and base qualities are not on file.

The CDR3 has 16 amino acids, counting the end cysteine and phenylalanine. Just the 48-base CDR3 DNA is kept, in frame starting at base 1. Trimming leaves V shorter by 2 bases and J shorter by 6 bases, with the junction holding 4 bases beyond the gene matches. CDR1 and CDR2, per the germline V gene, are MNHEY and SVGAGI. Library method: multiplex PCR. Instrument on record: Illumina HiSeq 4000. iRepertoire HTBI primers and Arm-PCR amplification of CDR3 regions were used to construct TCR beta libraries. Before sequencing, the PCR products went through gel purification. Per the authors' processing: A total of 62 TRBV and approximately 15 TRBJ segments were identified across samples and were used for gene usage analysis of CDR3 amino acid clonotypes. COPE and FqMerger were used to merge filtered high-quality paired reads into contigs. Contigs were aligned with BLAST to IMGT TRBV, TRBD and TRBJ reference genes, and CDR3 was defined per IMGT. Clonotypes above 0.1% frequency were classified as highly expanded clones. Shannon entropy was used to measure repertoire diversity, and the Gini coefficient was used to measure V-J evenness. Clonotypes shared by more than one individual were considered public. The raw public data were reprocessed by TCRdb itself: fastp quality trimming at Q25, MiXCR clonotype calling, in-frame beta chains only. One record per CDR3 amino acid sequence lists the most common genes and DNA. The V and J calls, along with clone size, are taken from TCRdb and not from the paper's own processing. This sample comprises roughly 700,000 distinct CDR3 sequences, around 30% of them detected only once. In total, the top ten clones hold about 40% of the sample.

The clonotype was recovered from a female donor with Graves disease. The chain joins TRBV6-5 to TRBJ2-2, and TRBD2 aligns with 12 junction nucleotides. This material consisted of peripheral blood mononuclear cells (PBMCs), taken when the disease was refractory, from a patient treated with antithyroid drugs. CDR3 sequence: CASSYGPSGRAGELFF. The DNA sequence follows: TGTGCCAGCAGTTACGGGCCTAGCGGGAGGGCCGGGGAGCTGTTTTTT.